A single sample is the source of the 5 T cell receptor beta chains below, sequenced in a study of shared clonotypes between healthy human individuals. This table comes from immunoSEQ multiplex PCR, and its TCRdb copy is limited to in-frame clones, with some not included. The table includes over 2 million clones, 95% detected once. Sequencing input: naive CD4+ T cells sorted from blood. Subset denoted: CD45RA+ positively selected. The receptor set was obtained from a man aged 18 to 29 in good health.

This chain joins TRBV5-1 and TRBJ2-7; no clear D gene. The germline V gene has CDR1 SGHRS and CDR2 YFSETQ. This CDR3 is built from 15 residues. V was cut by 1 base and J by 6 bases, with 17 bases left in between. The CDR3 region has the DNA TGCGCCAGCAGCTTGACCTTACGCCCCATGGGCGAGCAGTACTTC. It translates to CASSLTLRPMGEQYF.

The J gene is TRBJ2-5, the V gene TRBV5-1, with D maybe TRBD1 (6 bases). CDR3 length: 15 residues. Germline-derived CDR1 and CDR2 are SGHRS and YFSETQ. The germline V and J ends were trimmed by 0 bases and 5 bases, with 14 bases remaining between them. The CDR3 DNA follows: TGCGCCAGCAGCTTGGTCCGGACAGACCTGGAGACCCAGTACTTC. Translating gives CASSLVRTDLETQYF. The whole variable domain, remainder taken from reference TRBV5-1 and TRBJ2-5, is KAGVTQTPRYLIKTRGQQVTLSCSPISGHRSVSWYQQTPGQGLQFLFEYFSETQRNKGNFPGRFSGRQFSNSRSEMNVSTLELGDSALYLCASSLVRTDLETQYFGPGTRLLVL.

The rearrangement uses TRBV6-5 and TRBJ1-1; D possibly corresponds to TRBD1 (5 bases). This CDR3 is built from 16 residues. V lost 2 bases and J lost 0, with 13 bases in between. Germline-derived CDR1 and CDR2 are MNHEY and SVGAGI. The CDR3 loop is CASSYGQGAMNTEAFF. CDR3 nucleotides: TGTGCCAGCAGTTACGGCCAGGGCGCTATGAACACTGAAGCTTTCTTT.

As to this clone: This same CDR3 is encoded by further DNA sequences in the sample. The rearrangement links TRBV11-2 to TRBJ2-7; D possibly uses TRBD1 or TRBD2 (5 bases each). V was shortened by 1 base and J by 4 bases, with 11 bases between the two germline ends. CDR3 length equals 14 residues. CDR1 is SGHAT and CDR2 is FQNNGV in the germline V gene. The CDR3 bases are TGTGCCAGCAGCTTAGTGAGAGGGGCGTACGAGCAGTACTTC. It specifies CASSLVRGAYEQYF.

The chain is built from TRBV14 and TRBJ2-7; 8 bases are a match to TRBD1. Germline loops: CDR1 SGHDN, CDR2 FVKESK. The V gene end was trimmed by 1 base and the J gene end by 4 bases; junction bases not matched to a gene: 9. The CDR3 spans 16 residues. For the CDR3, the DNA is TGTGCCAGCAGCCAAGCAGGAACAGGGGGTTTATACGAGCAGTACTTC. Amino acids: CASSQAGTGGLYEQYF. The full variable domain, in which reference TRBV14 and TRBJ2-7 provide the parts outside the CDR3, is EAGVTQFPSHSVIEKGQTVTLRCDPISGHDNLYWYRRVMGKEIKFLLHFVKESKQDESGMPNNRFLAERTGGTYSTLKVQPAELEDSGVYFCASSQAGTGGLYEQYFGPGTRLTVT.